This T cell receptor beta chain was found in a study of response to subunit inactivated influenza vaccine (dated by TCRdb to 2017 to 2018). About the full investigation: To follow how T cells responded to a trivalent subunit inactivated influenza vaccine, the researchers relied on deep quantitative profiling of the T cell receptor repertoire.

Relative to germline, V is 3 bases shorter and J is 10 bases shorter, with 17 bases between their ends. The CDR3 runs 13 amino acids, cysteine and phenylalanine included. Of all the DNA, just the CDR3 is kept, 39 bases in frame from base 1. The germline V gene encodes CDR1 DFQATT and CDR2 SNEGSKA (reference sequence). The paper's findings and limits, for the study overall: The authors suggested that each seasonal influenza vaccination may recruit only a limited number of new T cells.

Receptor amplification or capture employed RT-PCR. Sequenced on an Illumina HiSeq 2500. TCRdb reran the public reads through fastp at Q25 and MiXCR, keeping productive beta chains. Rows are combined by CDR3 protein, so each entry shows the most common genes and DNA. The sample table shows hundreds of thousands of distinct CDR3 sequences, and more than 11% are seen once. The ten largest make up 6% to 8% of the sample. This clonotype was counted a few times. No cognate antigen has been identified for it. Per-base qualities were not stored, and no clone one base away is much larger. The receptor chain draws on TRBV20-1 and TRBJ2-3, with a tentative D gene TRBD2 over 5 matching bases. Here the sequenced sample was PBMCs from blood, taken roughly 2 weeks before vaccination. The TCR originated in a man aged 45 to 65 who received an inactivated influenza vaccine. Donor details come from another sample of the same person, matched by shared clones. For the CDR3, the sequence is CSASRLAITAQYF. In nucleotide form, the sequence is TGCAGTGCTAGCCGGCTAGCAATAACGGCGCAGTATTTT.